The 31 T cell receptor beta chains below all came from one sample that was sequenced in a study of spatial heterogeneity in lung cancer. Documented time point: sample taken at primary tumor resection. No cells were sorted before sequencing. The whole RNA sequenced was extracted from tumor, nontumor lung or frozen PBMC. Each CDR3 protein is one row after TCRdb ran MiXCR on the 5' RACE reads. Of 80,000 to 95,000 distinct CDR3 sequences detected, roughly 10% appear once; the ten largest clones hold 6.9%. This specimen consisted of PBMCs, obtained at surgery. The receptors stem from a male donor with early-stage non-small cell lung cancer.

This clonotype was detected once. V is TRBV6-1 and J is TRBJ2-5; possibly TRBD2 for D (7 bases). CDR1 MNHNS and CDR2 SASEGT come from the germline V gene. CDR3 length: 14 residues. Trimming took off 2 bases at V and 5 bases at J, with 12 bases between the two ends. For the CDR3, the DNA is TGTGCCAGCAGTGAACCGGGGGGCGAGGAGACCCAGTACTTC. Translated: CASSEPGGEETQYF.

This clonotype was seen a few times. The rearrangement links TRBV6-2 or TRBV6-3 to TRBJ1-1; D is undetermined. The V gene's germline CDR1 is MNHEY and CDR2 SVGEGT. V was clipped by 2 bases and J by 3 bases, with 7 bases between them. CDR3 size: 13 residues. In DNA, the CDR3 is TGTGCCAGCAGTTACAGGGCGCACACTGAAGCTTTCTTT. This translates into CASSYRAHTEAFF.

V is TRBV7-2 and J is TRBJ2-5; 13 bases match TRBD2. The V and J ends lost 1 base and 7 bases, in that order; junction bases with no gene match: 15. Germline V gives CDR1 SGHTA, CDR2 FQGNSA. The CDR3 covers 19 residues. The CDR3 DNA sequence: TGTGCCAGCAGCTTAGATTCCGGAAAGGGACTAGCGGGGACAGGGACCCAGTACTTC. Protein: CASSLDSGKGLAGTGTQYF.

This clonotype was recorded at least ten times. The chain uses TRBV12-3 or TRBV12-4 and TRBJ1-1, with D uncertain. V shed 3 bases and J shed 1 base, with 6 bases lying between them. The CDR3 is 13 residues long. The CDR3 reads CASSFQSNTEAFF. The CDR3 DNA sequence: TGTGCCAGCAGTTTTCAGTCGAACACTGAAGCTTTCTTT.

The sample holds a few counts of this clonotype. V and J are TRBV18 and TRBJ1-1, with 9 bases that match TRBD1. CDR3 length: 15 residues. Germline lookup yields CDR1 KGHSH and CDR2 LQKENI. J was trimmed by 1 base and V by 6 bases; bases with no gene match: 6. CDR3 protein: CASSPPGQGNTEAFF. The CDR3 DNA reads TGTGCCAGCTCCCCCCCGGGACAGGGGAACACTGAAGCTTTCTTT. The full variable domain, completed using reference TRBV18 and TRBJ1-1, is NAGVMQNPRHLVRRRGQEARLRCSPMKGHSHVYWYRQLPEEGLKFMVYLQKENIIDESGMPKERFSAEFPKEGPSILRIQQVVRGDSAAYFCASSPPGQGNTEAFFGQGTRLTVV.

This clonotype has ten or more counts. The chain combines TRBV30 with TRBJ1-5; TRBD1 is a possible D gene (6 bases). Trimming stripped 3 bases from V and 4 bases from J, with 10 bases between. This CDR3 has 13 residues. CDR1 GTSNPN and CDR2 SVGIG come from the germline V gene (reference sequence). CDR3 protein: CAWSTQGNQPQHF. The CDR3 coding sequence is TGTGCCTGGAGCACACAGGGTAATCAGCCCCAGCATTTT.

This clonotype was picked up a small number of times. The V and J genes are TRBV29-1 and TRBJ2-3; 10 bases are shared with TRBD2. The ends lost 4 bases at V and 2 bases at J; junction bases unmatched: 9. The length of the CDR3 is 16 residues. Germline CDR1 reads SQVTM; CDR2 reads ANQGSEA. The CDR3 is CSVVPPSGSFTDTQYF. CDR3 in DNA: TGCAGCGTTGTCCCTCCTAGCGGGAGCTTCACAGATACGCAGTATTTT.

This clonotype was counted between two and nine times. The chain is built from TRBV5-5 and TRBJ1-4, with 7 bases lining up with TRBD1. The CDR3 spans 14 residues. The J segment lost 7 bases and the V segment lost 3 bases, leaving 6 bases of the junction unmatched. Germline assignment: CDR1 SGHKS and CDR2 YYEKEE (reference sequence). The CDR3, as DNA: TGTGCCAGCAGCTATGGACAGGCCGGTGAAAAACTGTTTTTT. Protein sequence: CASSYGQAGEKLFF. The entire variable domain, with the rest obtained from reference TRBV5-5 and TRBJ1-4, is as follows: DAGVTQSPTHLIKTRGQQVTLRCSPISGHKSVSWYQQVLGQGPQFIFQYYEKEERGRGNFPDRFSARQFPNYSSELNVNALLLGDSALYLCASSYGQAGEKLFFGSGTQLSVL.

The chain uses TRBV7-9 and TRBJ2-3; maybe TRBD2 (6 bases). This CDR3 spans 15 amino acids. Trimming shortened V by 4 bases and J by 0 bases, and 11 bases separated the two germline ends. The germline V gene encodes CDR1 SEHNR and CDR2 FQNEAQ (reference sequence). CDR3 protein: CASSSGLTSTDTQYF. CDR3 coding DNA: TGTGCCAGCAGCTCCGGACTAACTAGCACAGATACGCAGTATTTT.

This clonotype was counted at least ten times. The chain combines TRBV29-1 with TRBJ2-1, with D possibly TRBD1 on 6 matching bases. Germline V lookup: CDR1 SQVTM, CDR2 ANQGSEA. The CDR3 loop spans 11 amino acids. With 7 bases removed from V and 9 bases from J, the gap between germline ends came to 13 bases. The CDR3 DNA is TGCAGCGCGTCAGGGGCATCTGAGCAGTTCTTC. Its protein is CSASGASEQFF.

This clonotype was detected a few times. This chain joins TRBV5-1 and TRBJ2-5; 9 nucleotides align to TRBD2. V shed 2 bases and J 1 base; nucleotides not matched to a gene: 3. This CDR3 is 15 amino acids long. Looked up from germline, CDR1 is SGHRS and CDR2 is YFSETQ. For the CDR3, the DNA is TGCGCCAGCAGCTTTGCGGGAGGGAGCCAAGAGACCCAGTACTTC. Translating gives CASSFAGGSQETQYF.

This clonotype was observed many times. The rearrangement joins TRBV6-6 to TRBJ1-5; a possible D gene is TRBD1 (5 bases). Germline lookup yields CDR1 MNHNY and CDR2 SVGAGI (reference sequence). The ends were cut back, 5 bases at V and 7 bases at J, with 18 bases in the middle. The CDR3 extends over 15 amino acids. The CDR3 sequence is CASSKPGGGGQPQHF. CDR3 sequence (DNA): TGTGCCAGCAGTAAACCTGGGGGTGGGGGACAGCCCCAGCATTTT.

The chain employs TRBV30 and TRBJ1-2, with D possibly TRBD1 on 5 matching bases. This CDR3 spans 15 amino acids. The V gene lost 0 bases and the J gene lost 0 bases, with 11 bases spanning the gap. The germline gives CDR1 GTSNPN, CDR2 SVGIG (reference sequence). CDR3 protein: CAWSVRDLSNYGYTF. Written as DNA, the CDR3 is TGTGCCTGGAGTGTCCGGGACCTTTCTAACTATGGCTACACCTTC.

This clonotype was counted a few times. The chain employs TRBV5-1 and TRBJ2-7; a weak D match, TRBD1 (6 bases). The CDR3 is made up of 15 amino acids. Trimming took 4 bases from V and 2 from J, leaving 16 bases between them. Germline lookup yields CDR1 SGHRS and CDR2 YFSETQ. CDR3 residues: CASSPSTGRTYEQYF. The CDR3 DNA reads TGCGCCAGCAGCCCCTCGACAGGCCGGACCTACGAGCAGTACTTC.

The chain uses TRBV5-1 and TRBJ1-1, with D possibly TRBD1 on 5 matching bases. V shed 3 bases and J shed 10 bases, with 13 bases lying between them. Per germline, CDR1 SGHRS and CDR2 YFSETQ. The CDR3 has 12 amino acids. DNA of the CDR3: TGCGCCAGCAGCTCCACCAAGGGGTCAGCTTTCTTT. It yields the protein CASSSTKGSAFF.

The chain carries TRBV24-1 and TRBJ2-3; 7 positions agree with TRBD2. Germline CDR1 reads KGHDR; CDR2 reads SFDVKD. The CDR3 spans 15 residues. The ends lost 4 bases at V and 0 bases at J; junction bases unmatched: 3. CDR3 loop: CATSDTSESTDTQYF. DNA for the CDR3: TGTGCCACCAGTGACACTAGCGAAAGCACAGATACGCAGTATTTT.

This clonotype showed up many times. The rearrangement joins TRBV7-9 to TRBJ2-5, with D possibly TRBD2 on 6 matching bases. Germline values: CDR1 SEHNR, CDR2 FQNEAQ (reference sequence). The V gene lost 4 bases and the J gene lost 1 base, with 10 bases spanning the gap. The CDR3 length is 14 residues. CDR3 nucleotide sequence: TGTGCCAGCAGCTCCCGGGGGTCCCAAGAGACCCAGTACTTC. Translating it yields CASSSRGSQETQYF.

Many counts were recorded for this clonotype. The chain links TRBV5-1 to TRBJ2-1; 9 bases map to TRBD2. The CDR3 runs to 14 residues. With V trimmed by 3 bases and J by 8 bases, 6 bases remained unmatched. CDR1 is SGHRS, CDR2 YFSETQ, per germline. This CDR3 reads CASSSAGGGDEQFF. The DNA of the CDR3 is TGCGCCAGCAGCTCAGCGGGAGGAGGGGATGAGCAGTTCTTC. Looking up the rest from reference TRBV5-1 and TRBJ2-1 gives the full variable domain: KAGVTQTPRYLIKTRGQQVTLSCSPISGHRSVSWYQQTPGQGLQFLFEYFSETQRNKGNFPGRFSGRQFSNSRSEMNVSTLELGDSALYLCASSSAGGGDEQFFGPGTRLTVL.

This clonotype was seen ten or more times. The V gene is TRBV5-1, the J gene TRBJ2-1; TRBD2 is a possible D gene (6 bases). This CDR3 has 13 residues. CDR1 SGHRS and CDR2 YFSETQ come from the germline V gene. V dropped 4 bases and J dropped 8 bases, with 13 bases sitting between them. CDR3 bases: TGCGCCAGCAGCCCGGGAGCTCAGGATGAGCAGTTCTTC. Residues: CASSPGAQDEQFF.

Many counts were recorded for this clonotype. This chain connects TRBV27 to TRBJ2-2; D perhaps matches TRBD2 (5 bases). The ends were cut back, 3 bases at V and 7 bases at J, with 9 bases in the middle. From germline, CDR1 is MNHEY and CDR2 SMNVEV (reference sequence). The CDR3 runs 13 residues. The chain's CDR3 is CASSLGEGGELFF. The CDR3 DNA is TGTGCCAGCAGTTTGGGAGAGGGCGGGGAGCTGTTTTTT.

This clonotype was counted a few times. The chain has TRBV20-1 and TRBJ1-6; 7 nucleotides align to TRBD1. Trimming took 6 bases from V and 7 from J; bases not matched to a gene: 9. The CDR3 runs to 14 residues. Germline V gene lookup returns CDR1 DFQATT and CDR2 SNEGSKA (reference sequence). CDR3 sequence reads: CSAADRIRNSPLHF. Written as DNA, the CDR3 is TGCAGTGCCGCGGACAGGATTAGGAATTCACCCCTCCACTTT.

This clonotype was seen a few times. The genes are TRBV25-1 and TRBJ2-3; possibly TRBD1 or TRBD2 for D (5 bases each). Deletions cut 2 bases from V and 0 bases from J, with 12 bases between. CDR3 length: 16 amino acids. The germline V gene has CDR1 MGHDK and CDR2 SYGVNS. The CDR3 loop reads CASSEGSGHSTDTQYF. DNA for the CDR3: TGTGCCAGCAGTGAAGGATCGGGGCATAGCACAGATACGCAGTATTTT.

The chain carries TRBV9 and TRBJ2-1, with D possibly being TRBD2 (5 bases). Trimming removed 0 bases at V and 5 bases at J, with 9 bases between. Looked up from germline, CDR1 is SGDLS and CDR2 is YYNGEE. The CDR3 covers 14 residues. The CDR3 protein is CASSVGGGNNEQFF. The DNA of the CDR3 is TGTGCCAGCAGCGTAGGAGGAGGAAACAATGAGCAGTTCTTC.

In its sample, this clonotype was seen many times. This sequence joins TRBV6-2 or TRBV6-3 and TRBJ2-3; 8 bases line up with TRBD2. J gave up 4 bases and V 7 bases, and 7 bases lay outside the gene matches. The CDR3 consists of 14 residues. Per the germline V gene, CDR1 is MNHEY and CDR2 is SVGEGT. The DNA of the CDR3 is TGTGCCAGCAAGGTCGGGGGGGCCTCAGATACGCAGTATTTT. Its translation: CASKVGGASDTQYF.

This clonotype was picked up a small number of times. V and J are TRBV7-2 and TRBJ2-7; D ambiguous. V lost 2 bases and J 5 bases, leaving 13 bases between the germline ends. From germline, CDR1 is SGHTA and CDR2 FQGNSA. The CDR3 runs to 14 residues. The CDR3 DNA sequence: TGTGCCAGCAGCTTAAAAGTAGGGCCCCACGAGCAGTACTTC. It encodes CASSLKVGPHEQYF.

This rearrangement joins TRBV20-1 to TRBJ1-5; D gene unclear. Germline CDR1 is DFQATT and CDR2 is SNEGSKA (reference sequence). The CDR3 spans 12 residues. Between the trimmed V and J ends, which lost 0 bases and 6 bases, there was a span of 6 bases. The chain's CDR3 is CSARDQSQPQHF. CDR3 bases: TGCAGTGCTAGAGATCAATCTCAGCCCCAGCATTTT.

The V call is TRBV5-6, the J call TRBJ2-5, with 7 bases matching TRBD1. After removal of 2 bases from V and 4 bases from J, the junction contained 11 bases not matched to a gene. The CDR3 spans 16 residues. CDR1 and CDR2 from the germline V gene are SGHDT and YYEEEE. CDR3 nucleotides: TGTGCCAGCAGCTTCTTGACAGGGTCGGTGGGAGAGACCCAGTACTTC. Protein product: CASSFLTGSVGETQYF.

Ten or more counts support this clonotype. The V call is TRBV29-1, the J call TRBJ2-5; 7 nucleotides agree with TRBD1. The CDR3 has 12 amino acids. V gave up 5 bases and J gave up 3 bases; unmatched junction bases: 3. Germline values: CDR1 SQVTM, CDR2 ANQGSEA. The CDR3 sequence: CSVLTGEETQYF. The CDR3 DNA sequence: TGCAGCGTTCTAACAGGGGAAGAGACCCAGTACTTC.

This clonotype has only a few counts. This sequence joins TRBV10-2 and TRBJ2-3; no definite D call. There are 15 residues in the CDR3. Germline V gives CDR1 WSHSY, CDR2 SAAADI. V lost 1 base to trimming and J lost 2 bases, with 10 bases between them. The CDR3 sequence is CASSEYADLTDTQYF. The CDR3 DNA reads TGCGCCAGCAGTGAGTACGCGGATCTCACAGATACGCAGTATTTT.

This clonotype was seen ten or more times. The genes are TRBV4-2 and TRBJ2-3; the D gene could be TRBD1 or TRBD2 (5 bases each). Germline V gene data show CDR1 as LGHNA and CDR2 as YNFKEQ. V was clipped by 1 base and J by 6 bases, with 17 bases between them. This CDR3 is built from 16 residues. The chain's CDR3 is CASSQAPGPHRDTQYF. CDR3 coding DNA: TGTGCCAGCAGCCAAGCTCCGGGACCTCATCGTGATACGCAGTATTTT.

The chain recombines TRBV20-1 with TRBJ2-7, with TRBD1 matching over 9 bases. CDR1 and CDR2 (germline): DFQATT, SNEGSKA (reference sequence). V gave up 6 bases and J gave up 2 bases; unmatched junction bases: 5. The CDR3 consists of 13 residues. Here the CDR3 reads CSAGQGSPYEQYF. The CDR3, as DNA: TGCAGTGCCGGACAGGGGTCCCCCTACGAGCAGTACTTC.